The 15 T cell receptor beta chains presented below share a single source sample, sequenced in a study of T cell changes during pregnancy in multiple sclerosis. Profiled with immunoSEQ multiplex PCR; TCRdb holds only in-frame clones, not every one. This table holds 95,000 to 100,000 clones, around 90% found once. Source: peripheral blood, taken in the second trimester of pregnancy. These receptors came from a female donor with multiple sclerosis, enrolled in a pregnancy study.

The chain uses TRBV5-6 and TRBJ2-5; 7 bases agree with TRBD2. With 2 bases clipped from V and 7 bases from J, the junction kept 5 bases outside the gene matches. CDR1 and CDR2 from the germline V gene are SGHDT and YYEEEE. This CDR3 region has 13 residues. CDR3 in DNA: TGTGCCAGCAGCTTTTCCCCGGGGGGGACCCAGTACTTC. The encoded protein is CASSFSPGGTQYF.

This chain joins TRBV4-1 and TRBJ2-1, with D maybe TRBD1 (5 bases). The CDR3 is made up of 17 amino acids. Germline V gene data show CDR1 as MGHRA and CDR2 as YSYEKL. V was clipped by 3 bases and J by 5 bases, with 20 bases between them. The CDR3 is CASSQLDLLPGNNEQFF. The CDR3 coding sequence is TGCGCCAGCAGCCAGTTGGATTTGTTACCAGGGAACAATGAGCAGTTCTTC.

The chain employs TRBV2 and TRBJ2-7; 11 bases align to TRBD2. Germline V gene lookup returns CDR1 SNHLY and CDR2 FYNNEI. CDR3 length: 13 residues. V lost 8 bases to trimming and J lost 0 bases; unmatched junction nucleotides: 0. In DNA, the CDR3 is TGTGCCAGCGGACTAGCGGGCTCCTACGAGCAGTACTTC. Translation: CASGLAGSYEQYF.

The chain couples TRBV27 to TRBJ1-2; D may be TRBD1 (5 bases). The germline gives CDR1 MNHEY, CDR2 SMNVEV (reference sequence). The CDR3 length is 13 residues. V shed 6 bases and J shed 4 bases, with 12 bases lying between them. CDR3 DNA: TGTGCCAGCAGCCAGTGGCAGGGCTATGGCTACACCTTC. This gives the protein CASSQWQGYGYTF.

This chain connects TRBV7-6 to TRBJ2-2; weak D call: TRBD1 (5 bases). Germline V CDR1 and CDR2: SGHVS, FNYEAQ. V lost 0 bases, J lost 6 bases, and 11 bases lay in between. The CDR3 has 15 residues. The CDR3 nucleotides read TGTGCCAGCAGCTTAGCCGCCGGACAAGCCGGGGAGCTGTTTTTT. Protein product: CASSLAAGQAGELFF.

This chain connects TRBV6-4 to TRBJ2-7; D gene uncertain. V was pared by 10 bases and J by 0 bases, with 7 bases between. The germline CDR1 and CDR2 sequences are MRHNA and SNTAGT. This CDR3 is built from 11 residues. The CDR3 bases are TGTGCCACCACACCCTCCTACGAGCAGTACTTC. This gives the protein CATTPSYEQYF.

The chain links TRBV9 to TRBJ1-1; D is unclear. From germline, CDR1 is SGDLS and CDR2 YYNGEE. V lost 4 bases and J 9 bases, leaving 16 bases between the germline ends. The CDR3 is made up of 13 amino acids. CDR3 in amino acids: CASSPSPEGKAFF. For the CDR3, the DNA is TGTGCCAGCAGCCCCTCGCCCGAGGGTAAAGCTTTCTTT.

The chain's CDR3 is CSAQENPNQPQHF. CDR3 bases: TGCAGTGCACAGGAGAATCCAAATCAGCCCCAGCATTTT. The chain employs TRBV29-1 and TRBJ1-5; D possibly corresponds to TRBD1 (5 bases). This CDR3 comprises 13 residues. Germline loops: CDR1 SQVTM, CDR2 ANQGSEA.

The CDR3 protein is CASSSPQGGSYEQYF. The CDR3 coding sequence is TGTGCCAGCAGTTCCCCACAGGGTGGCTCCTACGAGCAGTACTTC. V and J are TRBV28 and TRBJ2-7; D is perhaps TRBD1 (6 bases). The germline CDR1 and CDR2 sequences are MDHEN and SYDVKM. Trimming stripped 4 bases from V and 0 bases from J, with 13 bases between. This CDR3 has 15 amino acids.

The chain joins TRBV5-4 to TRBJ1-3; possible D gene TRBD1, 6 bases. CDR3 length: 13 residues. V was shortened by 2 bases and J by 3 bases, with 6 bases between the two germline ends. The germline gives CDR1 SGHNT, CDR2 YYREEE (reference sequence). CDR3 amino acids: CASSFRGGNTIYF. CDR3 in DNA: TGTGCCAGCAGCTTCAGGGGTGGAAACACCATATATTTT.

The chain employs TRBV4-2 and TRBJ2-2, with 7 nucleotides matching TRBD2. CDR3 length equals 15 residues. With V trimmed by 1 base and J by 6 bases, 5 bases remained unmatched. Germline V lookup: CDR1 LGHNA, CDR2 YNFKEQ. The CDR3 loop reads CASSQGGGVAGELFF. CDR3 sequence (DNA): TGTGCCAGCAGCCAAGGCGGGGGAGTCGCCGGGGAGCTGTTTTTT.

The gene calls are TRBV19 and TRBJ2-3, with 7 bases matching TRBD1. CDR3 length: 15 amino acids. The germline CDR1 and CDR2 sequences are LNHDA and SQIVND (reference sequence). After removal of 4 bases from V and 4 bases from J, the junction contained 8 bases not matched to a gene. CDR3 sequence: CASSTTTGPADTQYF. CDR3 nucleotide sequence: TGTGCCAGTAGTACCACGACAGGGCCGGCAGATACGCAGTATTTT.

The CDR3 nucleotides read TGTGCCAGCAGCGTGACAGGGGGTGACAACGTCCTGACTTTC. As protein: CASSVTGGDNVLTF. This chain joins TRBV5-5 and TRBJ2-6, with TRBD1 identical over 9 bases. This CDR3 comprises 14 residues. From germline, CDR1 is SGHKS and CDR2 YYEKEE (reference sequence). The trim removed 4 bases at V and 9 bases at J, leaving 5 bases unmatched.

The rearrangement uses TRBV28 and TRBJ1-1; D gene uncertain. Germline V lookup: CDR1 MDHEN, CDR2 SYDVKM. V lost 3 bases to trimming and J lost 6 bases, with 17 bases between them. The CDR3 covers 15 residues. The CDR3 DNA reads as TGTGCCAGCAGTTTGGCGCACAGTTATGCCTCTGAAGCTTTCTTT. This encodes CASSLAHSYASEAFF.

J is TRBJ2-6 and V is TRBV23-1; D gene unclear. TRBV23-1 carries the ORF label, with uncertain function. The CDR3 sequence is 17 residues long. Trimming left V 0 bases short and J 4 bases short, with 13 bases between. CDR3 coding DNA: TGCGCCAGCAGTCAATCGATACTCCCGCTGGGGGCCAACGTCCTGACTTTC. This encodes CASSQSILPLGANVLTF.